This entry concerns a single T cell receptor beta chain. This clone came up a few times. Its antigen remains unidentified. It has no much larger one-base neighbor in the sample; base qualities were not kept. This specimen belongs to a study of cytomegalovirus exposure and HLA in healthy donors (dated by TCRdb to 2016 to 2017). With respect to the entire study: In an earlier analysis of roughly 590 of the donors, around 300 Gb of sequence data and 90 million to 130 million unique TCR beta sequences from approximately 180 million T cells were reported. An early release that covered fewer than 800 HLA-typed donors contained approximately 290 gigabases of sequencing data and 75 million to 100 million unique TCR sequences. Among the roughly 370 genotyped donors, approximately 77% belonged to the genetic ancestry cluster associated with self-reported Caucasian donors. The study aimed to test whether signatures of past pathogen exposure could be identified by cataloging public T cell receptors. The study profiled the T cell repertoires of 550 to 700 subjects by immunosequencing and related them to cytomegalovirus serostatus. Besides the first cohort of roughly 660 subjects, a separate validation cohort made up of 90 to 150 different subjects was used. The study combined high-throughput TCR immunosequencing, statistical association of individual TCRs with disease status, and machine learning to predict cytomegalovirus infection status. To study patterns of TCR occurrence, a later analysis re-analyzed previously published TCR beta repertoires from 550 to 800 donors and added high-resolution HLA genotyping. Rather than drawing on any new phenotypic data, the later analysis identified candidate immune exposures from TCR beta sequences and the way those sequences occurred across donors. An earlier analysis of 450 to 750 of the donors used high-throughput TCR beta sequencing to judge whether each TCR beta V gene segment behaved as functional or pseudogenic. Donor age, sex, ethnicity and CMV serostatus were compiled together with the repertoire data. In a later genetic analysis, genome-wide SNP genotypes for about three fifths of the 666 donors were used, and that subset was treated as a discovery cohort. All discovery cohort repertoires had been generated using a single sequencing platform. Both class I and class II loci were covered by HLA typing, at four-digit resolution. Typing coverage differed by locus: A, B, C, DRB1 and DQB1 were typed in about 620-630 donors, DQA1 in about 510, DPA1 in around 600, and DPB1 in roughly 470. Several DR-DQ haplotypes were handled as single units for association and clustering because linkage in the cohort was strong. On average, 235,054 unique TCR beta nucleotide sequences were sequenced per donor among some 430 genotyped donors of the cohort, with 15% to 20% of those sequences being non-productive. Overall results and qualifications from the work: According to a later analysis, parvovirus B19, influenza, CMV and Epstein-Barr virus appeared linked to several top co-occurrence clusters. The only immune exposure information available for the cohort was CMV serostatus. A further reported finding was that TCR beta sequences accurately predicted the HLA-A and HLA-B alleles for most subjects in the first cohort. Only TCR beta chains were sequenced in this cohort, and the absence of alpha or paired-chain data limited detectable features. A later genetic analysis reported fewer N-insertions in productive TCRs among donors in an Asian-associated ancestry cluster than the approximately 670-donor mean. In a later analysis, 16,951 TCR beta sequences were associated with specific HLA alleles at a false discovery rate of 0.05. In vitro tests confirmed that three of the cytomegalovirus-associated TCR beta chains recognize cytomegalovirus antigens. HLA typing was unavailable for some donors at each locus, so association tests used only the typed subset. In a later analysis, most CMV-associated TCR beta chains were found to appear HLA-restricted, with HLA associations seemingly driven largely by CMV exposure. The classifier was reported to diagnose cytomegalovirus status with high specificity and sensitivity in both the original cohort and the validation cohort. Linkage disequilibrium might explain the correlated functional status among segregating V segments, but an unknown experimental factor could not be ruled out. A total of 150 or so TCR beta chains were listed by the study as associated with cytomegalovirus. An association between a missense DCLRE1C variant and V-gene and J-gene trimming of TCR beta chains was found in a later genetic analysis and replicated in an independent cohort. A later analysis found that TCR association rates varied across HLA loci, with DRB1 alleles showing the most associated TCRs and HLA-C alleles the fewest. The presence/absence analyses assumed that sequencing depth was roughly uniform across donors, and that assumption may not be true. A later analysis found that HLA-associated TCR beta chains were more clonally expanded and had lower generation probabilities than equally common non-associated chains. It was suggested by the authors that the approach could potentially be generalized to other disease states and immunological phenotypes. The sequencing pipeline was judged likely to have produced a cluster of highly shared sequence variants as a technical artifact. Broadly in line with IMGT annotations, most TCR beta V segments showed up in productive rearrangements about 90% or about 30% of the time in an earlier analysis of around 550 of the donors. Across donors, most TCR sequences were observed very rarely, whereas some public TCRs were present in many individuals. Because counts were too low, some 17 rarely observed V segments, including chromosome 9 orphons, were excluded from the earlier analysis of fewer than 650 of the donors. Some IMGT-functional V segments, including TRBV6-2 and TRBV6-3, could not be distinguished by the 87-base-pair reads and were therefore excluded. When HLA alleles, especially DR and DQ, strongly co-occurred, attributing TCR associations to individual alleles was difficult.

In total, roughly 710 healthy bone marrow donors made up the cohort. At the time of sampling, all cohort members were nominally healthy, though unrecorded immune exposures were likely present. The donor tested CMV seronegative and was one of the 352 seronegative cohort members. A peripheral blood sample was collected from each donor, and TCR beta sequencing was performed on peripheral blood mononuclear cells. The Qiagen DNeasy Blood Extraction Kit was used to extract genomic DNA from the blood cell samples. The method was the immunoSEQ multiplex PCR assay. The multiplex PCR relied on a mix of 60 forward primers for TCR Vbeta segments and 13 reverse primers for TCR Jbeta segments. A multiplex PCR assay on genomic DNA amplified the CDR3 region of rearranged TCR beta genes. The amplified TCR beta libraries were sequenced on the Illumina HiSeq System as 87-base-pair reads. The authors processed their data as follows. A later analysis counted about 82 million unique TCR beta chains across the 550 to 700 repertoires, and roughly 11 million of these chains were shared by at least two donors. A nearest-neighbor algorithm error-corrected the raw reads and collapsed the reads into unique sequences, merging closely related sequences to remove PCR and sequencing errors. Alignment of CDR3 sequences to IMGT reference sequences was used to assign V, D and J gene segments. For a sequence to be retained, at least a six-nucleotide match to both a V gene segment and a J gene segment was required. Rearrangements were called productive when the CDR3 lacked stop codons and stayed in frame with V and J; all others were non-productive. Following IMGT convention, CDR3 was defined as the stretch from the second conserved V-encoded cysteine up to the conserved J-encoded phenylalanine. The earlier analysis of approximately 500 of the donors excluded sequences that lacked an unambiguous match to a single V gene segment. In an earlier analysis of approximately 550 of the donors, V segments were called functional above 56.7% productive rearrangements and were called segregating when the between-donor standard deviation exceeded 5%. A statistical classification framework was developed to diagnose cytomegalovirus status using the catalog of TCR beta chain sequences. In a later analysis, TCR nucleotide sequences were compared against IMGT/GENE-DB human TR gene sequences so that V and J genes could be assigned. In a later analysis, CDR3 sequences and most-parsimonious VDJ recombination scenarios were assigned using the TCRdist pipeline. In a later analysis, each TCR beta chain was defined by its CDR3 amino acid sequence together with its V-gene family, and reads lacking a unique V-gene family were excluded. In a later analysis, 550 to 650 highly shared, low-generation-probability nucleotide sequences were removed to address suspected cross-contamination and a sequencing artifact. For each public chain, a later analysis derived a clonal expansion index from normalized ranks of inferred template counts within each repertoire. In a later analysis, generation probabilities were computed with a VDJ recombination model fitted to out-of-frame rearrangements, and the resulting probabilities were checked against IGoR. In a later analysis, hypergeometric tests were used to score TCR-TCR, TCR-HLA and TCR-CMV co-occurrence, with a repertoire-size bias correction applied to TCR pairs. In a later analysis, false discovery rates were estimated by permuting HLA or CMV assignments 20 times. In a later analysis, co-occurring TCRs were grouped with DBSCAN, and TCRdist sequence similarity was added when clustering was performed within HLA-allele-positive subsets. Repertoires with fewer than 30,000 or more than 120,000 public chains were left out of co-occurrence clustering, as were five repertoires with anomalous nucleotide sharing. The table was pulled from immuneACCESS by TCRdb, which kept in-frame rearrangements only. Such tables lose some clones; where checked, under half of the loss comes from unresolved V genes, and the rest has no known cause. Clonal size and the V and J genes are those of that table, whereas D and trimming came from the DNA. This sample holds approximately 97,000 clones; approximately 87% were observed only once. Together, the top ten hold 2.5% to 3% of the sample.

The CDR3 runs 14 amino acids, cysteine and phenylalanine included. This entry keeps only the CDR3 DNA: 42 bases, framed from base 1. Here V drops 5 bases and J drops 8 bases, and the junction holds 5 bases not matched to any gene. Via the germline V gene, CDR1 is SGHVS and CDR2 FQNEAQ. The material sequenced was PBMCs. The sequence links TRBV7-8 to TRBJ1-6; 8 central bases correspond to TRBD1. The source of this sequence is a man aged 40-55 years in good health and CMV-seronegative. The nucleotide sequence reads TGTGCCAGCAGCCTATCAGGGGGCGATTCACCCCTCCACTTT. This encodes CASSLSGGDSPLHF.